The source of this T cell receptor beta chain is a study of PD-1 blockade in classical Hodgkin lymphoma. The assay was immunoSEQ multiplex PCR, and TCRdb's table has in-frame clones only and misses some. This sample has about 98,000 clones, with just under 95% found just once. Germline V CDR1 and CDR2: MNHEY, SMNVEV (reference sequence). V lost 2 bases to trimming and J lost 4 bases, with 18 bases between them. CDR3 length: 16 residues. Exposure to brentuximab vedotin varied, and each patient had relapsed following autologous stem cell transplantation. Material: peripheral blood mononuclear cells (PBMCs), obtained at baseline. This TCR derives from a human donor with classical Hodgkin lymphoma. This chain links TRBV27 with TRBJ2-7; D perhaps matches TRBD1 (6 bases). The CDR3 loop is CASSLMVGTQLYEQYF. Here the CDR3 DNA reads TGTGCCAGCAGTTTAATGGTTGGGACACAGCTTTACGAGCAGTACTTC.